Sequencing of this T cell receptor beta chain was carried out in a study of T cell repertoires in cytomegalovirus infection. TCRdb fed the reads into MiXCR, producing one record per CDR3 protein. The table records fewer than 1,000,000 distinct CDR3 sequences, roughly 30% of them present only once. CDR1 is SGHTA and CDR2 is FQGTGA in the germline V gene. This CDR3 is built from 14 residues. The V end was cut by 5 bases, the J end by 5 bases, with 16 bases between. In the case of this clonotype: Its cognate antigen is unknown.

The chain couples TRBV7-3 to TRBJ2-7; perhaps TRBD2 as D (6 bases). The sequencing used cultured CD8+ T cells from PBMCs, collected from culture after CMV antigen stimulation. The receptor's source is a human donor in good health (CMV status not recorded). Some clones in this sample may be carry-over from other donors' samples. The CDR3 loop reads CASSLWGEANEQYF. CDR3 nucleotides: TGTGCCAGCAGCCTTTGGGGGGAAGCTAACGAGCAGTACTTC.